These T cell receptor beta chains were read from a single sample in a study of CXCR3-negative and CXCR3-positive naive CD8 T cells. One entry per CDR3 protein, without DNA, is what TCRdb gives after re-calling the 5' RACE reads. Here the sample table reports 100,000 to 150,000 distinct CDR3 sequences. The sequencing sample was made of naive CXCR3- CD8+ T cells from blood. The receptors originated from a human donor in good health. Some clones in this sample may be carry-over from other donors' samples. Each CDR3 is given with its conserved first and last residue.

CDR3aa	v_gene	j_gene
CSVVILAGGAYEQYF	TRBV29-1	TRBJ2-7
CASSRTIAWETQYF	TRBV7-9	TRBJ2-5
CASSPNPGTSGRGEQYF	TRBV28	TRBJ2-7
CSVVYLAGGGPEQFF	TRBV29-1	TRBJ2-1
CASSHTTGSYNEQFF	TRBV7-9	TRBJ2-1
CASSAYRGRGLNYGYTF	TRBV7-8	TRBJ1-2
CSAPGTGGEQYF	TRBV20-1	TRBJ2-7
CASSLVHEQYF	TRBV13	TRBJ2-7
CSVELRDSGNGQYF	TRBV29-1	TRBJ2-7
CAWSVAENTEAFF	TRBV30	TRBJ1-1
CASSPWAPDTQYF	TRBV4-3	TRBJ2-3
CASTPEKYNEQFF	TRBV12-3/TRBV12-4	TRBJ2-1
CASSQETRGSGRLGTQYF	TRBV3-1	TRBJ2-5
CASSLTSSYEQYF	TRBV28	TRBJ2-7
CASSETGTGDYQPQHF	TRBV12-3/TRBV12-4	TRBJ1-5
CASSHGLTADNEQFF	TRBV4-2	TRBJ2-1
CASSPRGRLAGYNEQFF	TRBV4-1	TRBJ2-1
CATIVLDYNEQFF	TRBV24-1	TRBJ2-1
CATCPGLAPEQYF	TRBV2	TRBJ2-7
CASRFARDMDEKLFF	TRBV5-6	TRBJ1-4
CASRPGLAVFSSYEPYF	TRBV5-5	TRBJ2-7
CASSPPEGSSYNSPLHF	TRBV7-9	TRBJ1-6
CSVDSAGGFDLNTEAFF	TRBV29-1	TRBJ1-1
CASTDREDYGYTF	TRBV19	TRBJ1-2
CASTLEGNTEAFF	TRBV5-1	TRBJ1-1
CASSLVDLNTEASF	TRBV5-1	TRBJ1-1
CASSPLDPTEAFF	TRBV6-6	TRBJ1-1
CASRPWVEDRYNEQFF	TRBV6-5	TRBJ2-1
CASSLVGGVVAGELFF	TRBV4-1	TRBJ2-2
CASRLADFAGGSNTGELFF	TRBV5-1	TRBJ2-2
CATSKLQVVGELFF	TRBV15	TRBJ2-2
CASSSLAGGRNEQFF	TRBV28	TRBJ2-1
CASLPDSAVYEQYF	TRBV6-2/TRBV6-3	TRBJ2-7
CASSLGQGEAYGYTF	TRBV5-5	TRBJ1-2
CASSPVPGQGSPGEAFF	TRBV4-2	TRBJ1-1
CAWADLGQPQHF	TRBV30	TRBJ1-5
CSVTLGTPGPHEQYF	TRBV29-1	TRBJ2-7
CASSLETSESYEQYF	TRBV7-6	TRBJ2-7
CASSFASGVRDTQYF	TRBV28	TRBJ2-3